This TCR beta chain was profiled in a study of blood T cells in healthy people across ages. Whole-study results and caveats: The diversity estimates, figures obtained from one million T cells, were considered underestimates.

Through a sample-barcoded 5' primer and a J-beta primer mix, a second PCR was run for about 6 to 11 cycles. TCRdb fed the 5' RACE reads into MiXCR, producing one record per CDR3 protein. The sample records hundreds of thousands of distinct CDR3 sequences, 56% being singletons. This clonotype was seen a few times. Its antigen is not identified. The sequenced material came from blood. This TCR derives from a man aged 35 to 55 in good health.

The CDR3 DNA follows: TGTGCCAGCAGGCTAGGGGCGGGACGGTATAGCAATCAGCCCCAGCATTTT. Protein product: CASRLGAGRYSNQPQHF. The rearrangement joins TRBV12-3 or TRBV12-4 to TRBJ1-5; tentative D call: TRBD1 (5 bases). The CDR3 is 17 amino acids. Trimming removed 6 bases at V and 0 bases at J, with 18 bases between.